This is a list of T cell receptor beta chains from one sample in a study of blood T cell repertoires in COVID-19. Sequenced by immunoSEQ multiplex PCR; TCRdb stores in-frame clones only, minus some. The data hold around 310,000 clones, with nearly 90% observed a single time. Sequencing was performed on peripheral blood. The receptors shown here come from a middle-aged woman with COVID-19, enrolled during active disease. Both conserved end residues are trimmed from each CDR3.

J: TRBJ1-1
V: TRBV19
CDR3: ASSIPSPSGTEAF

J: TRBJ1-1
V: TRBV28
CDR3: ASSLDRVRTEAF

J: TRBJ2-1
V: TRBV6-2/TRBV6-3
CDR3: ASSYSPAGTFSSYNEQF

J: TRBJ2-5
V: TRBV18
CDR3: ASSPGTREGTQY

J: TRBJ2-5
V: TRBV9
CDR3: ASSVSGDRGGETQY

J: TRBJ1-2
V: TRBV11-1
CDR3: ASSPTDRYGYT

J: TRBJ2-7
V: TRBV5-4
CDR3: ASSLAGGSYEQY

J: TRBJ1-1
V: TRBV30
CDR3: AWGHQNTEAF

J: TRBJ2-3
V: TRBV11-1
CDR3: ASSFLAGAQTDTQY

J: TRBJ1-6
V: TRBV28
CDR3: ASRPKGVGGSPLH

J: TRBJ1-3
V: TRBV7-8
CDR3: ASSSPKEGNTIY

J: TRBJ1-5
V: TRBV2
CDR3: ASRDRGGQPQH

J: TRBJ2-1
V: TRBV6-4
CDR3: ASSDSGRGEQF

J: TRBJ1-2
V: TRBV6-1
CDR3: ASSEAGTSGYT

J: TRBJ2-1
V: TRBV7-9
CDR3: ASSLSSGRNEQF

J: TRBJ2-7
V: TRBV9
CDR3: ASSVAGTLFYEQY

J: TRBJ2-1
V: TRBV3-1/TRBV3-2
CDR3: ASSQEGGLAGGNSYNEQF